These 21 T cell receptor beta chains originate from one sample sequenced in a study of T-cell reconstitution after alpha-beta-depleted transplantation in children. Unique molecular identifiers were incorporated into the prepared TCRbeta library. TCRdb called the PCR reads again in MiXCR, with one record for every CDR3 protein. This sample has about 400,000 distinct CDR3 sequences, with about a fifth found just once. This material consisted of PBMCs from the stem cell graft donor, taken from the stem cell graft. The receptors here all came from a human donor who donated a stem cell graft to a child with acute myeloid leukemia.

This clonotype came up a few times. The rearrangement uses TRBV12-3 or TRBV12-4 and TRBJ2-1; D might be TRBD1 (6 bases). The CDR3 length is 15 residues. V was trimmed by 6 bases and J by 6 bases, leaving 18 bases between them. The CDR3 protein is CASSTGTLIVNEQFF. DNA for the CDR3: TGTGCCAGCAGCACCGGGACACTCATCGTCAATGAGCAGTTCTTC.

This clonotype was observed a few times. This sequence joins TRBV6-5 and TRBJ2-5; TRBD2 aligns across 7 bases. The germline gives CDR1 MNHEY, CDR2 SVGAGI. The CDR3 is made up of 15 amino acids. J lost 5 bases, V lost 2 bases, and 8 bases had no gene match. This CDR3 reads CASSYRAGVEETQYF. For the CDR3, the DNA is TGTGCCAGCAGTTACAGGGCGGGAGTGGAGGAGACCCAGTACTTC.

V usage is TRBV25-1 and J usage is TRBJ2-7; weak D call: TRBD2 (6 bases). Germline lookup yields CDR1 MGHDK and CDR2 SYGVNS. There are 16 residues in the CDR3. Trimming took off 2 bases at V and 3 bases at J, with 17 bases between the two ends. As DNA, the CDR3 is TGTGCCAGCAGTGAAACGGAGGGTTCGGAAATCTACGAGCAGTACTTC. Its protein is CASSETEGSEIYEQYF.

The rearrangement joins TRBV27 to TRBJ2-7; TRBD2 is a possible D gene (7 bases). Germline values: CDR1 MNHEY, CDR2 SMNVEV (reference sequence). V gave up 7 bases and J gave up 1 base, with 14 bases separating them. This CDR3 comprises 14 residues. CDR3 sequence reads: CASNVGGVSYEQYF. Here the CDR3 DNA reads TGTGCCAGCAACGTAGGGGGGGTTTCCTACGAGCAGTACTTC.

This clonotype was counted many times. CDR3 nucleotide sequence: TGCAGTGCTAGGATGCTAGCGGTTAGGAATGAGCAGTTCTTC. Protein sequence: CSARMLAVRNEQFF. The chain employs TRBV20-1 and TRBJ2-1; 7 bases line up with TRBD2. Losses at the gene ends were 3 bases for V and 7 bases for J; bases not matched to a gene: 9. This CDR3 has 14 amino acids. CDR1 DFQATT and CDR2 SNEGSKA come from the germline V gene (reference sequence).

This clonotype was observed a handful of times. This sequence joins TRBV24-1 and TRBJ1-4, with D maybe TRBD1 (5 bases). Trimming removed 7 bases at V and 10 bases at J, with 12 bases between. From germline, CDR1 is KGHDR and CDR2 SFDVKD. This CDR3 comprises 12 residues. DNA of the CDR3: TGTGCCACCAGCGGAGAGGGGAGAAAACTGTTTTTT. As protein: CATSGEGRKLFF.

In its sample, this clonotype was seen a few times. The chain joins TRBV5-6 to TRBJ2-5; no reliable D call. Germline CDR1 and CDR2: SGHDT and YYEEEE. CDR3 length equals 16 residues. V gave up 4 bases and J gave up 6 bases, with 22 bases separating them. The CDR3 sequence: CASSQFTSLLPKTQYF. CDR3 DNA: TGTGCCAGCAGCCAATTCACATCACTCCTCCCGAAGACCCAGTACTTC.

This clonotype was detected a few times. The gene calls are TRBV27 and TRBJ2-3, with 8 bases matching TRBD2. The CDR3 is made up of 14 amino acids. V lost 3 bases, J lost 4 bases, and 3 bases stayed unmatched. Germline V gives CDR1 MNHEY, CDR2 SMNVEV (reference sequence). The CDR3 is CASSFPGRADTQYF. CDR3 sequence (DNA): TGTGCCAGCAGTTTCCCCGGGAGGGCAGATACGCAGTATTTT.

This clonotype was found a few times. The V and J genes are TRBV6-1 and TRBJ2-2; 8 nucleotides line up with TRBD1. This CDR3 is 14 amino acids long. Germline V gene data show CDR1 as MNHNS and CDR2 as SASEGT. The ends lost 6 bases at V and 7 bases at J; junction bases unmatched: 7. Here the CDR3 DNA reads TGTGCCAGCAGCCAACAGGGGGTGAGCGGGGAGCTGTTTTTT. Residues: CASSQQGVSGELFF.

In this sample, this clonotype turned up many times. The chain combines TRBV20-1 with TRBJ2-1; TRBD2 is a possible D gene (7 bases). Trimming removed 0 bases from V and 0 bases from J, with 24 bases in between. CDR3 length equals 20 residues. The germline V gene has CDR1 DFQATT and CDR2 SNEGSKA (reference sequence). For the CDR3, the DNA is TGCAGTGCTAGAGATTGGCAGGGGCTGGCTAGCGGTCGCTCCTACAATGAGCAGTTCTTC. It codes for CSARDWQGLASGRSYNEQFF.

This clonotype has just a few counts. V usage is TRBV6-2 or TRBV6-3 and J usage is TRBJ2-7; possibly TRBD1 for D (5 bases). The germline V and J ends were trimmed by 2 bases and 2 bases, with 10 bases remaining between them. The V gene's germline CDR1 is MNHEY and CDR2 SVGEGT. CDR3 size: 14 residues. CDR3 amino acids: CASSYAVRAYEQYF. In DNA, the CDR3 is TGTGCCAGCAGTTACGCGGTCAGGGCCTACGAGCAGTACTTC.

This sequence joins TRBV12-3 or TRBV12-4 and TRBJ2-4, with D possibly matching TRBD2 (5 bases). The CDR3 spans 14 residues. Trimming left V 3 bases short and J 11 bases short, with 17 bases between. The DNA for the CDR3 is TGTGCCAGCAGTTTGGCATCAGCCGGAGGTTTTCAGTACTTC. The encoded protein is CASSLASAGGFQYF.

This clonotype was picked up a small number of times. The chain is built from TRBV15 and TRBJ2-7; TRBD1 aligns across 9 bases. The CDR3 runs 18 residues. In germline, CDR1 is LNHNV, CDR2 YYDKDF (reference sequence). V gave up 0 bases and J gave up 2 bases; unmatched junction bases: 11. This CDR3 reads CATSRENAGTGFPYEQYF. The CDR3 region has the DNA TGTGCCACCAGCAGAGAGAACGCCGGGACAGGGTTTCCCTACGAGCAGTACTTC.

The CDR3 coding sequence is TGCAGTGCCCCCGGCCGCCAGATGGAGACCCAGTACTTC. This sequence encodes CSAPGRQMETQYF. The rearrangement joins TRBV20-1 to TRBJ2-5; D is undetermined. There are 13 residues in the CDR3. CDR1 and CDR2 (germline): DFQATT, SNEGSKA (reference sequence). The V and J ends lost 6 bases and 5 bases respectively, with 16 bases between them.

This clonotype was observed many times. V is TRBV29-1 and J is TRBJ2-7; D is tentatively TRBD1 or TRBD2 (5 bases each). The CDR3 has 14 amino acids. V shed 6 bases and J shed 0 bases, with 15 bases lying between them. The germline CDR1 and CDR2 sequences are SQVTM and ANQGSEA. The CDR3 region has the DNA TGCAGCGTGGTGTTTGGGACGCTCTCCTACGAGCAGTACTTC. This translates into CSVVFGTLSYEQYF.

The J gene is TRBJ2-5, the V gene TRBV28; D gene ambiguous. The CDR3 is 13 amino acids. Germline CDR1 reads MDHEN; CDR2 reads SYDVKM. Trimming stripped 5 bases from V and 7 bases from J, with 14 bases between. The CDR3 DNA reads TGTGCCAGCAGTGGAATTGGGATTGGGACCCAGTACTTC. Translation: CASSGIGIGTQYF.

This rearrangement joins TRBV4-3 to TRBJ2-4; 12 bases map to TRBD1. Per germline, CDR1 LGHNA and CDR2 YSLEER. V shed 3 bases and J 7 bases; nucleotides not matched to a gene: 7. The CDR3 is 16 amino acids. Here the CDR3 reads CASSQTGTGGVNIQYF. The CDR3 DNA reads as TGCGCCAGCAGCCAGACCGGGACAGGGGGCGTCAACATTCAGTACTTC.

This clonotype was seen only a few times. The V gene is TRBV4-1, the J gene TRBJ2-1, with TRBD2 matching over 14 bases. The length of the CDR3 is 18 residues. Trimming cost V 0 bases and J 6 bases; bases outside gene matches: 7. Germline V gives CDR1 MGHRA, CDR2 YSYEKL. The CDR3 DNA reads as TGCGCCAGCAGCCAAGATACGGGACTAGCGGGAGAACTCAATGAGCAGTTCTTC. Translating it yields CASSQDTGLAGELNEQFF.

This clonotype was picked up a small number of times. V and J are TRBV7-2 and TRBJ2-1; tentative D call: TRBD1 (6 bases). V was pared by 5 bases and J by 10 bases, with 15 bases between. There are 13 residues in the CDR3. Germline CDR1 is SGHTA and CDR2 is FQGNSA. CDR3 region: CASSPTRDTEQFF. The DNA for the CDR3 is TGTGCCAGCAGCCCTACCCGGGACACCGAGCAGTTCTTC.

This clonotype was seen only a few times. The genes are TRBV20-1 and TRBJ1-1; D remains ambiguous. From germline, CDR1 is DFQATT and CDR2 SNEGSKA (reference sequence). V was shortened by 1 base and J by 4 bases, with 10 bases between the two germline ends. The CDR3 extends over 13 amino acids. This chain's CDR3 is CSARAGSGTEAFF. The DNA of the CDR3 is TGCAGTGCTAGAGCGGGTTCGGGCACTGAAGCTTTCTTT.

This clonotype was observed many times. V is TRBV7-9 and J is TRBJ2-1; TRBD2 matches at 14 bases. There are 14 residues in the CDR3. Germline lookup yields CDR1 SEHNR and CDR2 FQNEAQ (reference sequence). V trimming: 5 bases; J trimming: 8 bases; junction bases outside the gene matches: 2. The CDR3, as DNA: TGTGCCAGCAGCCGGGGACTAGCGGGAGATGAGCAGTTCTTC. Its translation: CASSRGLAGDEQFF.